A single sample gave rise to the 15 T cell receptor beta chains below, sequenced in a study of shared clonotypes between healthy human individuals. TCRdb's table, derived via immunoSEQ multiplex PCR, lists solely in-frame clones and lacks some. The sample has 700,000 to 950,000 clones, 96% seen once. Positive CCR7 selection of CD45RO-negative cells yielded the naive CD8 cells, and terminally differentiated effector memory CD45RA+ cells were excluded. The sample taken for sequencing was naive CD8+ T cells sorted from blood. The receptors derive from a man aged 30-40 years in good health.

V is TRBV28 and J is TRBJ2-1; D possibly matches TRBD1 or TRBD2 (5 bases each). With 5 bases removed from V and 8 bases from J, the gap between germline ends came to 22 bases. This CDR3 spans 16 amino acids. CDR1 MDHEN and CDR2 SYDVKM come from the germline V gene. CDR3 sequence reads: CASSPGTLGRTDEQFF. The CDR3 DNA reads TGTGCCAGCAGTCCAGGGACCCTAGGCCGAACGGATGAGCAGTTCTTC.

The chain uses TRBV11-2 and TRBJ2-7, with 13 bases lining up with TRBD2. The CDR3 runs to 18 residues. The trim removed 1 base at V and 3 bases at J, leaving 9 bases unmatched. Germline V gives CDR1 SGHAT, CDR2 FQNNGV. The CDR3 here is CASSLVRIGTSGNYEQYF. CDR3 bases: TGTGCCAGCAGCTTAGTACGCATAGGGACTAGCGGGAACTACGAGCAGTACTTC.

The chain carries TRBV10-2 and TRBJ2-7, with a tentative D call TRBD1 (6 bases). The CDR3 length is 13 residues. The germline V gene has CDR1 WSHSY and CDR2 SAAADI. V lost 7 bases, J lost 0 bases, and 10 bases lay in between. This chain's CDR3 is CASTGTPSYEQYF. In nucleotides, the CDR3 is TGCGCCAGCACTGGGACACCCTCCTACGAGCAGTACTTC.

V and J are TRBV11-2 and TRBJ2-1; 9 positions match TRBD2. The CDR3 contains 16 residues. Germline lookup yields CDR1 SGHAT and CDR2 FQNNGV. V trimming: 5 bases; J trimming: 5 bases; junction bases outside the gene matches: 10. This CDR3 reads CASSAPLAGSNNEQFF. In nucleotides, the CDR3 is TGTGCCAGCAGCGCCCCCCTAGCGGGAAGCAACAATGAGCAGTTCTTC.

This chain connects TRBV29-1 to TRBJ2-5; 8 nucleotides agree with TRBD1. Trimming removed 0 bases from V and 2 bases from J; junction bases left unmatched: 8. The CDR3 length is 16 residues. Germline CDR1 is SQVTM and CDR2 is ANQGSEA. The CDR3 sequence: CSVEDTGQGNQETQYF. CDR3 bases: TGCAGCGTTGAAGATACTGGACAGGGAAATCAAGAGACCCAGTACTTC.

The DNA of the CDR3 is TGTGCCAGCAGGTGGTCGTGGACCGGGGAGCTGTTTTTT. It is translated as CASRWSWTGELFF. The chain recombines TRBV28 with TRBJ2-2; D is uncertain. Trimming removed 6 bases at V and 5 bases at J, with 10 bases between. The germline V gene encodes CDR1 MDHEN and CDR2 SYDVKM. The CDR3 is made up of 13 amino acids.

The chain combines TRBV9 with TRBJ2-2, with D perhaps matching TRBD2 (5 bases). This CDR3 has 14 residues. Germline V gene lookup returns CDR1 SGDLS and CDR2 YYNGEE. The V gene lost 3 bases and the J gene lost 5 bases, with 11 bases spanning the gap. CDR3 coding DNA: TGTGCCAGCAGCGGGGCTGGGAGTACCGGGGAGCTGTTTTTT. It is translated as CASSGAGSTGELFF.

V and J are TRBV7-9 and TRBJ2-7; D is ambiguous. Germline CDR1 is SEHNR and CDR2 is FQNEAQ (reference sequence). V lost 1 base, J lost 4 bases, and 26 bases lay in between. This CDR3 has 19 amino acids. This CDR3 reads CASSLGTGKTWAPVYEQYF. In DNA, the CDR3 is TGTGCCAGCAGCTTAGGAACTGGTAAAACCTGGGCCCCGGTTTACGAGCAGTACTTC.

J is TRBJ1-1 and V is TRBV14; no reliable D call. The CDR3 consists of 12 residues. Germline V gene sequence: CDR1 SGHDN, CDR2 FVKESK. V gave up 4 bases and J gave up 1 base, with 4 bases separating them. The DNA for the CDR3 is TGTGCCAGCAGCCCTTGGAACACTGAAGCTTTCTTT. It specifies CASSPWNTEAFF.

The chain joins TRBV9 to TRBJ2-7, with D uncertain. Germline V gene lookup returns CDR1 SGDLS and CDR2 YYNGEE. V was cut by 3 bases and J by 1 base, with 14 bases left in between. This CDR3 is 15 amino acids long. This chain's CDR3 is CASSARPLRSYEQYF. The DNA of the CDR3 is TGTGCCAGCAGCGCCCGCCCACTTAGATCCTACGAGCAGTACTTC.

This chain links TRBV12-2 with TRBJ2-5; the listed D gene, TRBD2, was not tested against the DNA. TRBV12-2 is annotated as a pseudogene. The CDR3 loop spans 14 amino acids. CDR3 sequence: CASRYDLCVETQYF. In DNA form, the CDR3 reads TGTGCAAGTCGCTACGACTTATGCGTAGAGACCCAGTACTTC.

This clone showed up just once. The chain employs TRBV4-1 and TRBJ2-7, with D possibly matching TRBD1 (6 bases). Looked up from germline, CDR1 is MGHRA and CDR2 is YSYEKL. This CDR3 contains 11 residues. V lost 4 bases to trimming and J lost 7 bases, with 8 bases between them. In DNA, the CDR3 is TGCGCCAGCAGCCGTAGGGGGGAGCAGTACTTC. Its protein product is CASSRRGEQYF.

The chain combines TRBV5-4 with TRBJ2-1; tentatively, D is TRBD1 or TRBD2 (5 bases each). This CDR3 contains 15 residues. V shed 6 bases and J shed 9 bases, with 22 bases lying between them. The germline gives CDR1 SGHNT, CDR2 YYREEE (reference sequence). CDR3 sequence (DNA): TGTGCCAGCACGCCCCGGGGCGGGCCTCGCGTTGAGCAGTTCTTC. As protein: CASTPRGGPRVEQFF.

The chain carries TRBV29-1 and TRBJ2-1, with TRBD1 matching 7 bases. The junction had 15 bases not matched to a gene; V was cut back by 3 bases and J by 7 bases. The CDR3 consists of 16 residues. CDR1 and CDR2 from the germline V gene are SQVTM and ANQGSEA. The CDR3 loop reads CSVDGLRAGGKNEQFF. The CDR3 bases are TGCAGCGTTGACGGCCTCCGTGCAGGGGGAAAAAATGAGCAGTTCTTC.

This chain connects TRBV5-4 to TRBJ1-1; D uncertain. This CDR3 spans 16 amino acids. V was cut by 0 bases and J by 1 base, with 13 bases left in between. CDR1 and CDR2 (germline): SGHNT, YYREEE (reference sequence). The CDR3 DNA reads as TGTGCCAGCAGCTTGGAGGGCCCCTCAAAGAACACTGAAGCTTTCTTT. Translating it yields CASSLEGPSKNTEAFF.